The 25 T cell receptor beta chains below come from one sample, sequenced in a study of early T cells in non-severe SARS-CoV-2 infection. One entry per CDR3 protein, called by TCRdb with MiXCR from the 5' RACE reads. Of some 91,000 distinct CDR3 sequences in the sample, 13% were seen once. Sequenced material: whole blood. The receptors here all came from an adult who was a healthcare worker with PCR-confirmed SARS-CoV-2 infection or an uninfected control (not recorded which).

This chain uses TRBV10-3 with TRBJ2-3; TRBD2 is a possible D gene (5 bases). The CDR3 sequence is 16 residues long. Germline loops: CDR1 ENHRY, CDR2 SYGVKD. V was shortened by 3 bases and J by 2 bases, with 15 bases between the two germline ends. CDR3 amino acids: CAISEPSWGTTDTQYF. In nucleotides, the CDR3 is TGTGCCATCAGTGAACCTAGCTGGGGTACCACAGATACGCAGTATTTT.

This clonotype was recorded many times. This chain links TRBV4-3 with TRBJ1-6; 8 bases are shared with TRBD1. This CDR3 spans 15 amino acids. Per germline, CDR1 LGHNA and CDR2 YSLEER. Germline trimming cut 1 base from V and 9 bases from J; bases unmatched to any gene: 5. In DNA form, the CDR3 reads TGCGCCAGCAGCCAAGGTGGAGACAGGGGTTCACCCCTCCACTTT. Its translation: CASSQGGDRGSPLHF.

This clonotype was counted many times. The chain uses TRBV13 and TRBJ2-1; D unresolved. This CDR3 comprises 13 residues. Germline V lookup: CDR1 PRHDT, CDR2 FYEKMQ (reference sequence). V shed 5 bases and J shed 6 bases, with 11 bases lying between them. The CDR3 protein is CASSPGMGNEQFF. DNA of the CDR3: TGTGCCAGCAGCCCCGGCATGGGCAATGAGCAGTTCTTC. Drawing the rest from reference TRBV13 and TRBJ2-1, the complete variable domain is AAGVIQSPRHLIKEKRETATLKCYPIPRHDTVYWYQQGPGQDPQFLISFYEKMQSDKGSIPDRFSAQQFSDYHSELNMSSLELGDSALYFCASSPGMGNEQFFGPGTRLTVL.

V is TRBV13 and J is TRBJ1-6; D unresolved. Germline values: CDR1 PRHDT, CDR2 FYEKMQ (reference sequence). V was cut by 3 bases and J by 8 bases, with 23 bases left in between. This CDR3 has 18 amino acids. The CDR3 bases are TGTGCCAGCAGCTTGGCCCGCAACCCGGCAGGCCCCGATTCACCCCTCCACTTT. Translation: CASSLARNPAGPDSPLHF.

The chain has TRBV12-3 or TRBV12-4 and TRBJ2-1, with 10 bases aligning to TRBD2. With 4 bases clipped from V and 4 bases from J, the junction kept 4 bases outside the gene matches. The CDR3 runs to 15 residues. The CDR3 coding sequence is TGTGCCAGCAGTTCAGGGACTAGCGCTTACAATGAGCAGTTCTTC. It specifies CASSSGTSAYNEQFF.

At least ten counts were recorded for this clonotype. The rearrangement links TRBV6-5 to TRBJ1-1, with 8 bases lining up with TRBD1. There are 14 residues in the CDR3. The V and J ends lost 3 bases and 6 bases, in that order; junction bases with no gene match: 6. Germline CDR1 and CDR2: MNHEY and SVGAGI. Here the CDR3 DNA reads TGTGCCAGCAGTTATCAAACAGGGGGGTCTGAAGCTTTCTTT. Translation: CASSYQTGGSEAFF.

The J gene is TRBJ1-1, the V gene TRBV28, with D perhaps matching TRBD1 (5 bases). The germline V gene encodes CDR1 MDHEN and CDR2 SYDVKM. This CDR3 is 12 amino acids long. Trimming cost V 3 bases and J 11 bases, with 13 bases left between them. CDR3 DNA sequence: TGTGCCAGCAGTTTCAGGCCCAGGGAGGCTTTCTTT. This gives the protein CASSFRPREAFF. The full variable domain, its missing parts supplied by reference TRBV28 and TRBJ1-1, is DVKVTQSSRYLVKRTGEKVFLECVQDMDHENMFWYRQDPGLGLRLIYFSYDVKMKEKGDIPEGYSVSREKKERFSLILESASTNQTSMYLCASSFRPREAFFGQGTRLTVV.

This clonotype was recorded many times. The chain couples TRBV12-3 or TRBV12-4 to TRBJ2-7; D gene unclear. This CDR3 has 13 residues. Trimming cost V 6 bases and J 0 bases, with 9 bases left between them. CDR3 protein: CASRSTSSYEQYF. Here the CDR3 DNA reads TGTGCCAGCAGGTCGACAAGCTCCTACGAGCAGTACTTC.

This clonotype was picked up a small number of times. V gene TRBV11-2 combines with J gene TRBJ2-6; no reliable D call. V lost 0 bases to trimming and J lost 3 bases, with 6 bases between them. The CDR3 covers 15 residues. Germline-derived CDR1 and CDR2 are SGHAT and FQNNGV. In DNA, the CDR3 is TGTGCCAGCAGCTTAGACCGGGTTGGGGCCAACGTCCTGACTTTC. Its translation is CASSLDRVGANVLTF.

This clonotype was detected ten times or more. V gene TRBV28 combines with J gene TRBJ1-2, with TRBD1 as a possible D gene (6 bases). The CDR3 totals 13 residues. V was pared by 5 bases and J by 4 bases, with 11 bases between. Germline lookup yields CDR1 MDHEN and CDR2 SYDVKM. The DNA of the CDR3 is TGTGCCAGCAGTCAACAGGGACTCTATGGCTACACCTTC. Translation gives CASSQQGLYGYTF.

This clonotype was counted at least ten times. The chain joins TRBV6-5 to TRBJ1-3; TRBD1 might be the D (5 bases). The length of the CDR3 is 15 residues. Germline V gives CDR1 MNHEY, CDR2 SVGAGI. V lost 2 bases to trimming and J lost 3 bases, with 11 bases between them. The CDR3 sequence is CASSYNGGGGNTIYF. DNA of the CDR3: TGTGCCAGCAGTTACAACGGGGGTGGTGGAAACACCATATATTTT.

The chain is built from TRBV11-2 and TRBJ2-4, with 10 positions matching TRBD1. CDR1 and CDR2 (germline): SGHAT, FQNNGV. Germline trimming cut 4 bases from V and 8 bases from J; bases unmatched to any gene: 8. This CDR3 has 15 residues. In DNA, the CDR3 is TGTGCCAGCAGCTCCGGGACAGGGGTTCGGGACATTCAGTACTTC. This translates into CASSSGTGVRDIQYF.

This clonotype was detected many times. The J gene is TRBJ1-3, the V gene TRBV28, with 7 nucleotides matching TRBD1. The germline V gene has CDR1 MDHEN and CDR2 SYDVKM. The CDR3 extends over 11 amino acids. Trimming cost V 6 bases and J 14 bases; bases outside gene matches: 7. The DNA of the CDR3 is TGTGCCAGCAGCCCTGGGGGACAGCTATATTTT. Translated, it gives CASSPGGQLYF.

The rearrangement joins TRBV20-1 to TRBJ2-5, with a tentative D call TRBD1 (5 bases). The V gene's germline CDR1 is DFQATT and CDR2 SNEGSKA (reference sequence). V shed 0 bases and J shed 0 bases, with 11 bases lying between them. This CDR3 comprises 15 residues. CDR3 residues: CSARDSRVYQETQYF. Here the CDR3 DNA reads TGCAGTGCTAGAGATAGCAGGGTTTACCAAGAGACCCAGTACTTC.

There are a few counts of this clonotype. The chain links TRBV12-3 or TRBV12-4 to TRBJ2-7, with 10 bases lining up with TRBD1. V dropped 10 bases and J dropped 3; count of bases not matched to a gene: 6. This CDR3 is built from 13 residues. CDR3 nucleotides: TGTGCCACCCTCAGGACAGGGGGCTACGAGCAGTACTTC. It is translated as CATLRTGGYEQYF.

For the CDR3, the DNA is TGTGCCAGCAGCTCTGTGGAGGGAGAGACCCAGTACTTC. It encodes CASSSVEGETQYF. The chain carries TRBV7-9 and TRBJ2-5, with D possibly matching TRBD2 (6 bases). The CDR3 is made up of 13 amino acids. The germline V gene encodes CDR1 SEHNR and CDR2 FQNEAQ (reference sequence). Trimming removed 4 bases from V and 4 bases from J, with 10 bases in between.

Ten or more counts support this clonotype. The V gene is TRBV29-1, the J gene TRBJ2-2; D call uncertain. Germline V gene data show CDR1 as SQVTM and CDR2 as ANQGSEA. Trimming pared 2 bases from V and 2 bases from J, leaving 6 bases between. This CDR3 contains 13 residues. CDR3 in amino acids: CSVELVNTGELFF. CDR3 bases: TGCAGCGTTGAATTGGTTAACACCGGGGAGCTGTTTTTT.

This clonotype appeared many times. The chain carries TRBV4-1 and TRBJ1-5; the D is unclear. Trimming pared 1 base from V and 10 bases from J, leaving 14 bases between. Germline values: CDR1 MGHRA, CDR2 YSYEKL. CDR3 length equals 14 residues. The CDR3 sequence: CASSQVEGREPQHF. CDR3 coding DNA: TGCGCCAGCAGCCAAGTCGAGGGCCGGGAACCCCAGCATTTT.

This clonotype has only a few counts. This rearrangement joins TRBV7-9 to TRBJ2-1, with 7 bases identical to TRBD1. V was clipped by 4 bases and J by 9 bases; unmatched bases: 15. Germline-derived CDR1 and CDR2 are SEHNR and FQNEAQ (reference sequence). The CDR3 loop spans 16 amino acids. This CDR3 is CASSYYDRVKWGEQFF. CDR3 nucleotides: TGTGCCAGCAGCTATTACGACAGGGTAAAATGGGGTGAGCAGTTCTTC.

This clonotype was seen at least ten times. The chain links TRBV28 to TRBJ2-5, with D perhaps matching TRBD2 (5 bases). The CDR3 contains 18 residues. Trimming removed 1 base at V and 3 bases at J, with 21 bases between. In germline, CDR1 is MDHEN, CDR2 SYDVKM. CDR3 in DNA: TGTGCCAGCAGTTTATTAACCTGGGGTCGAGGGTCCAAAGAGACCCAGTACTTC. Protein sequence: CASSLLTWGRGSKETQYF.

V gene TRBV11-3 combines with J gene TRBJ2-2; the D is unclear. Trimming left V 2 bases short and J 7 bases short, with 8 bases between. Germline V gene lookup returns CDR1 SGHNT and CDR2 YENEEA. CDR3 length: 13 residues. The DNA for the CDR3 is TGTGCCAGCAGCTTAAGTTCGGTCGGGGAGCTGTTTTTT. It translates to CASSLSSVGELFF.

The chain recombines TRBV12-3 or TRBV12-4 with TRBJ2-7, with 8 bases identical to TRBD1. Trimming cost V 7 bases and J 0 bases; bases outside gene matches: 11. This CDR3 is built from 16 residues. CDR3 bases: TGTGCCAGCATCAAGAACCAGGGGGCGGGCTCCTACGAGCAGTACTTC. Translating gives CASIKNQGAGSYEQYF.

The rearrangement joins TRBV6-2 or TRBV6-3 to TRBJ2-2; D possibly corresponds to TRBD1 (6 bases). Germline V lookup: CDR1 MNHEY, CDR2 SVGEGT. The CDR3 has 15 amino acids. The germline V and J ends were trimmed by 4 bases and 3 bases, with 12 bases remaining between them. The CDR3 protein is CASSSQGIYTGELFF. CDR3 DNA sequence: TGTGCCAGCAGTTCACAGGGAATTTACACCGGGGAGCTGTTTTTT.

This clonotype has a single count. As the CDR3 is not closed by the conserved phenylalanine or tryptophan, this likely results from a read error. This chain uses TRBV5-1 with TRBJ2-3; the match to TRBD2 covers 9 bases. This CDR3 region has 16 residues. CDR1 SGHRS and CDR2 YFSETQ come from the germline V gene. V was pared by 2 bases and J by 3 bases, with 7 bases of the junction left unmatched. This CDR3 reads CASSLVAGGRTDTQYV. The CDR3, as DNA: TGCGCCAGCAGCTTAGTGGCGGGGGGGCGAACAGATACGCAGTATGTT.

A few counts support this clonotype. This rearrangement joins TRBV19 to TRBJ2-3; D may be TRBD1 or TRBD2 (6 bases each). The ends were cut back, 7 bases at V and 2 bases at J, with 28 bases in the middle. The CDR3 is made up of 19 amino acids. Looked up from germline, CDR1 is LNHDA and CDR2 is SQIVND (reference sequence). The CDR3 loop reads CASTRGWGDTSFDTDTQYF. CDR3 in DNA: TGTGCCAGTACGAGAGGGTGGGGGGACACTTCTTTTGACACAGATACGCAGTATTTT.